This TCR beta chain was sequenced in a study of blood T cell repertoires in COVID-19. V shed 5 bases and J 7 bases; nucleotides not matched to a gene: 8. CDR1 is LGHDT and CDR2 is YNNKEL in the germline V gene (reference sequence). The CDR3 contains 15 residues. Method: immunoSEQ multiplex PCR; TCRdb's copy keeps in-frame clones and lacks some. The repertoire has some 89,000 clones, approximately 82% of them found once; the top ten carry more than 1%. Sequencing input: peripheral blood. The TCR originated in a woman aged 80 or over with acute or convalescent COVID-19. V usage is TRBV3-1 (or the pseudogene TRBV3-2) and J usage is TRBJ2-1, with TRBD2 matching 10 bases. DNA for the CDR3: TGTGCCAGCAGCACCACTAGCGGGGTCTCAAATGAGCAGTTCTTC. Its translation: CASSTTSGVSNEQFF.